This T cell receptor beta chain is drawn from a study of cytomegalovirus exposure and HLA in healthy donors. Study-wide background: The 110 or so validation repertoires were produced on the same platform as the 720 or so repertoires of the first cohort. This was reported in a later analysis.

Broader study findings: As was reported, the classifier diagnosed cytomegalovirus status with high specificity and sensitivity. The authors listed approximately 150 TCR beta chains as cytomegalovirus-associated.

The protocol was immunoSEQ multiplex PCR, while the TCRdb copy is restricted to in-frame clones and leaves out a portion. This sample carries roughly 250,000 clones, more than 75% of them seen once, and the ten largest clones take 1% to 1.5%. This clone was counted between two and nine times. No antigen is known for it. Trimming removed 2 bases at V and 5 bases at J, with 17 bases between. CDR1 and CDR2 (germline): SGDLS, YYNGEE. The CDR3 covers 15 residues. This TCR derives from a young woman in good health and CMV-seropositive. The V and J genes are TRBV9 and TRBJ2-7; a weak D match, TRBD2 (6 bases). Specimen: PBMCs. The CDR3 DNA follows: TGTGCCAGCAGCGTTAGCGGAACCGGTGTCGACGAGCAGTACTTC. Its protein product is CASSVSGTGVDEQYF.